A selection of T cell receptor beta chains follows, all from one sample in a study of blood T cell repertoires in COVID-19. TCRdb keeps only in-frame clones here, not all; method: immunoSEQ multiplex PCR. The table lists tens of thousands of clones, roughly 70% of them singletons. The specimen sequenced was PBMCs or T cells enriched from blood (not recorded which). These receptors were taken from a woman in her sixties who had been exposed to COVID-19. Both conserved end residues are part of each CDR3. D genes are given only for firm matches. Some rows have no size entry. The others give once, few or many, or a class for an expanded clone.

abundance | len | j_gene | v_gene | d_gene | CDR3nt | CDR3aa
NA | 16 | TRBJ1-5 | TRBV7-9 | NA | TGTGCCAGCAGCCTAACGGGACAACTTAGCAATCAGCCCCAGCATTTT | CASSLTGQLSNQPQHF
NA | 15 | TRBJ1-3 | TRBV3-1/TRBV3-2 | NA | TGTGCCAGCAGCCAAGATCGGGTCCCTGGAAACACCATATATTTT | CASSQDRVPGNTIYF
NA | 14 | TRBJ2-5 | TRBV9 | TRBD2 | TGTGCCAGCAGCGGGCCGGGAGGTAGGGAGACCCAGTACTTC | CASSGPGGRETQYF
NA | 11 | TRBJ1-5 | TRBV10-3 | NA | TGTGCCTCAGGGCCAAACGAGCCCCAGCATTTT | CASGPNEPQHF
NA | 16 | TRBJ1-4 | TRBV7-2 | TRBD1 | TGTGCCAGCAGCGGACCAACGACAGGGTGGGCTGAAAAACTGTTTTTT | CASSGPTTGWAEKLFF
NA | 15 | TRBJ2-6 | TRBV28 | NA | TGTGCCAGCAGTTCCACAGGTCCCGGGGCCAACGTCCTGACTTTC | CASSSTGPGANVLTF
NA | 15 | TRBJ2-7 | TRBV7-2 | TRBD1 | TGTGCCAGCAGCTTAGTACCGGACAGGGGCTACGAGCAGTACTTC | CASSLVPDRGYEQYF
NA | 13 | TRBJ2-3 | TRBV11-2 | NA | TGTGCCAGCAGCTTGGGGGGAAAAGATACGCAGTATTTT | CASSLGGKDTQYF
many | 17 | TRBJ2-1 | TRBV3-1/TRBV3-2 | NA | TGTGCCAGCAGCCAAGATCGGGGTGGCAGGCCCTACAATGAGCAGTTCTTC | CASSQDRGGRPYNEQFF
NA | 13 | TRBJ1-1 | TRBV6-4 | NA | TGTGCCAGCTCTCCCACGGAGGGCGGTGAAGCTTTCTTT | CASSPTEGGEAFF
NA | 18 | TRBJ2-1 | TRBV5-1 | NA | TGCGCCAGCAGCTTGGCCCAAGGGGCGCGAATCCGAGACAATGAGCAGTTCTTC | CASSLAQGARIRDNEQFF
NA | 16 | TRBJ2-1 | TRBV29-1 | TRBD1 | TGCAGCGCCTCGGGTGGTCGGGACAGGATGAGGAATGAGCAGTTCTTC | CSASGGRDRMRNEQFF
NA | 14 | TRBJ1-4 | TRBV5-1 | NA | TGCGCCAGCAGCTTGGGCAGCGTTAATGAAAAACTGTTTTTT | CASSLGSVNEKLFF
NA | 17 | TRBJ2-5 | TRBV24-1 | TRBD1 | TGTGCCACCAGTGATTTGGGGACAGGAACAAATCAAGAGACCCAGTACTTC | CATSDLGTGTNQETQYF
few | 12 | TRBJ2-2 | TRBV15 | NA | TGTGCCACCAGCAGAGATGAGGGGGAGCTGTTTTTT | CATSRDEGELFF
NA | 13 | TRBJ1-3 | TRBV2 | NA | TGTGCCAGAGAACCGGGAGATGGAAACACCATATATTTT | CAREPGDGNTIYF
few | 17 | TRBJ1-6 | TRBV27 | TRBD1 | TGTGCCAGCAGAATGGACAGGGGGGGTGGGTATAATTCACCCCTCCACTTT | CASRMDRGGGYNSPLHF
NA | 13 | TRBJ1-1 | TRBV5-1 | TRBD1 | TGCGCCAGCAGCTGGGGACAGGAGACTGAAGCTTTCTTT | CASSWGQETEAFF
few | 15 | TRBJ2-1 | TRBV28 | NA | TGTGCCAGCAGTCCCTCGACAGGTTCCTACAATGAGCAGTTCTTC | CASSPSTGSYNEQFF
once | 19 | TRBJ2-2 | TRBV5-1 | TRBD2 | TGCGCCAGCAGCCTAGGGACTAGCGGGGGCCTTTTGAACACCGGGGAGCTGTTTTTT | CASSLGTSGGLLNTGELFF
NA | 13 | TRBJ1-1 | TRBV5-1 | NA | TGCGCCAGCAGCTTGGACACGAACACTGAAGCTTTCTTT | CASSLDTNTEAFF
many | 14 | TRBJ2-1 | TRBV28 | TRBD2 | TGTGCCAGCAGTGGGACTAGTCCCTACAATGAGCAGTTCTTC | CASSGTSPYNEQFF
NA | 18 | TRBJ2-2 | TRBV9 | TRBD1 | TGTGCCAGCAGCACCCGGGACAGGGGGCACGCGGGCACCGGGGAGCTGTTTTTT | CASSTRDRGHAGTGELFF
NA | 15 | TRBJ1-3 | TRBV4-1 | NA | TGCGCCAGCAGCTCCCGGGATACCTCTGGAAACACCATATATTTT | CASSSRDTSGNTIYF
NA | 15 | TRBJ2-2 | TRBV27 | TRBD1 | TGTGCCAGCAGAGCCGGACAGGGGGCTGCCGGGGAGCTGTTTTTT | CASRAGQGAAGELFF
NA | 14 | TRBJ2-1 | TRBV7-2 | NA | TGTGCCAGCAGCTCCGACAGCTCCTACAATGAGCAGTTCTTC | CASSSDSSYNEQFF
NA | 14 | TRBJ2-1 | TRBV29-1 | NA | TGCAGCGTTGCCCCACGGGTGGGGGCCAATGAGCAGTTCTTC | CSVAPRVGANEQFF
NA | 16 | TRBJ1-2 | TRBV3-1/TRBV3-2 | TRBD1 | TGTGCCAGCAGCCACCTTTCTGACAGGGGCAACGGTGGCTACACCTTC | CASSHLSDRGNGGYTF
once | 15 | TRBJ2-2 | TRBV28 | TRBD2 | TGTGCCTCTGCGGGGGTAACACTAAACACCGGGGAGCTGTTTTTT | CASAGVTLNTGELFF
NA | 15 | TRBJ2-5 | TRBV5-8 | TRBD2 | TGTGCCAGCAGCTTGGGATCTAGCGGTCAAGAGACCCAGTACTTC | CASSLGSSGQETQYF
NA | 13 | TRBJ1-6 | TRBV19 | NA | TGTGCCAGTAGGATGAAGGGGCACTCACCCCTCCACTTT | CASRMKGHSPLHF
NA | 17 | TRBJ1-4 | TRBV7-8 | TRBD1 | TGTGCCAGCAGCCCCAGGACAGGCCCCGCAACTAATGAAAAACTGTTTTTT | CASSPRTGPATNEKLFF